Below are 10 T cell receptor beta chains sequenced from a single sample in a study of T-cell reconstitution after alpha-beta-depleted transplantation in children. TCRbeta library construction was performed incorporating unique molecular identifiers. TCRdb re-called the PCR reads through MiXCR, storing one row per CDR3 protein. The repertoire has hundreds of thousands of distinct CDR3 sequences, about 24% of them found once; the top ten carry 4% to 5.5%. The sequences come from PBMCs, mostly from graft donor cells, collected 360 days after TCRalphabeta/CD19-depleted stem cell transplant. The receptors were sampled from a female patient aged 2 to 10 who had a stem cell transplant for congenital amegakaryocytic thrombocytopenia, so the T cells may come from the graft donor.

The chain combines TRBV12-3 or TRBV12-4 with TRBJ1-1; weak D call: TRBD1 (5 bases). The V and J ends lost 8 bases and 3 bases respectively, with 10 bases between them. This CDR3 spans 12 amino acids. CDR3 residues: CASGTWDTEAFF. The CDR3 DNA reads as TGTGCCAGCGGGACTTGGGACACTGAAGCTTTCTTT.

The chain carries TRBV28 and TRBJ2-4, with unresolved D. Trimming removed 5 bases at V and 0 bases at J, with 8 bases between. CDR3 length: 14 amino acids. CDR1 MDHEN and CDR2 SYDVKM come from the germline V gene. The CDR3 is CASSRSVAKNIQYF. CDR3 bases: TGTGCCAGCAGTCGATCAGTAGCCAAAAACATTCAGTACTTC.

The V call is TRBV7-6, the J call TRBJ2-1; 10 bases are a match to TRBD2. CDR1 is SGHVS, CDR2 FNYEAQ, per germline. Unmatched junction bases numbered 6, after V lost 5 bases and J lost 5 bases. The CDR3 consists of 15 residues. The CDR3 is CASSPPGLANNEQFF. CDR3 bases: TGTGCCAGCAGCCCCCCGGGACTAGCGAACAATGAGCAGTTCTTC. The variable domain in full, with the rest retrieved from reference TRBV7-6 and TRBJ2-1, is GAGVSQSPRYKVTKRGQDVALRCDPISGHVSLYWYRQALGQGPEFLTYFNYEAQQDKSGLPNDRFSAERPEGSISTLTIQRTEQRDSAMYRCASSPPGLANNEQFFGPGTRLTVL.

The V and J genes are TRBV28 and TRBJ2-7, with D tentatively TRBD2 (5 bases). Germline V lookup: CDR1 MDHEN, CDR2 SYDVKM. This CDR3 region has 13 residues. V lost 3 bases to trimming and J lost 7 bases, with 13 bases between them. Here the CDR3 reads CASSFHRGGEQYF. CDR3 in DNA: TGTGCCAGCAGTTTCCACCGGGGTGGGGAGCAGTACTTC.

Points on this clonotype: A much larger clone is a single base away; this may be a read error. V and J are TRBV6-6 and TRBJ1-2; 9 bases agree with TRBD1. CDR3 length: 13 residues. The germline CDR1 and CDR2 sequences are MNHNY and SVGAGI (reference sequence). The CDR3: CASSSGTGFGYSF. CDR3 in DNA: TGTGCCAGCAGTTCCGGGACAGGGTTTGGCTACAGCTTC.

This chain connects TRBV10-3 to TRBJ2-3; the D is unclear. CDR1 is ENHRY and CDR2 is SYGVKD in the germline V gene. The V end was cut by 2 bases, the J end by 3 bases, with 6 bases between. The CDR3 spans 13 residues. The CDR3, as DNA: TGTGCCATCAGTGAGCCTGATACAGATACGCAGTATTTT. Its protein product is CAISEPDTDTQYF.

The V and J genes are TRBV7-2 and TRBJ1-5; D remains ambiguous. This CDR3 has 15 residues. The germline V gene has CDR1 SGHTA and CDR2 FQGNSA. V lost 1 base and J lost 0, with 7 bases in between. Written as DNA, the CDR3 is TGTGCCAGCAGCTTAGAGCAATATAGCAATCAGCCCCAGCATTTT. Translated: CASSLEQYSNQPQHF.

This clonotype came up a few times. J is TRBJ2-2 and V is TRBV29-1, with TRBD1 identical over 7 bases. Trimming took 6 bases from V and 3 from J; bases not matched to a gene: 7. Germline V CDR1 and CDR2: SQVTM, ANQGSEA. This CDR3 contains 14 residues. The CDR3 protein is CSVTGQTYTGELFF. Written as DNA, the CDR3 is TGCAGCGTAACGGGACAGACCTACACCGGGGAGCTGTTTTTT.

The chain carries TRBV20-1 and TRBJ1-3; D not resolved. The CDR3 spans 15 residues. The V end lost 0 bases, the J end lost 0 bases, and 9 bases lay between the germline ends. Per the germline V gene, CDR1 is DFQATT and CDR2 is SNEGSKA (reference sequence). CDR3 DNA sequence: TGCAGTGCTAGAGATGCGACTATCTCTGGAAACACCATATATTTT. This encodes CSARDATISGNTIYF.

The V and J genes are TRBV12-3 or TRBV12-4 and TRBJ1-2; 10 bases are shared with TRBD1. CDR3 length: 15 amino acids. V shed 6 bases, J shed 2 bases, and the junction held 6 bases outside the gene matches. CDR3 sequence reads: CASSSGTGENYGYTF. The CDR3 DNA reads TGTGCCAGCAGCTCCGGGACAGGGGAGAACTATGGCTACACCTTC.